Below, 11 T cell receptor beta chains from the same sample are listed, as sequenced in a study of T-cell memory formation after mild COVID-19. Using its own MiXCR run on the 5' RACE reads, TCRdb lists one record per CDR3 protein. In the table there are about 210,000 distinct CDR3 sequences, around 25% of which are singletons. Input material: PBMCs or a T cell subset sorted from them (not recorded which). The receptors were sampled from an adult woman who had mild COVID-19 (a few samples of this study predate the infection). Cell type and time point are not known.

The gene calls are TRBV6-5 and TRBJ2-5; D is perhaps TRBD1 or TRBD2 (6 bases each). The CDR3 runs 16 residues. Per the germline V gene, CDR1 is MNHEY and CDR2 is SVGAGI. V dropped 2 bases and J dropped 2 bases, with 15 bases sitting between them. The CDR3 DNA is TGTGCCAGCAGTTACGCCGGAGGGGGGTCTCAAGAGACCCAGTACTTC. This gives the protein CASSYAGGGSQETQYF.

This chain joins TRBV3-1 and TRBJ2-3; TRBD2 might be the D (5 bases). The CDR3 runs to 17 residues. CDR1 is LGHDT and CDR2 is YNNKEL in the germline V gene (reference sequence). With 1 base removed from V and 2 bases from J, the gap between germline ends came to 16 bases. CDR3 in DNA: TGTGCCAGCAGCCAAGGCCCGAACTACGGGGACACAGATACGCAGTATTTT. Protein sequence: CASSQGPNYGDTDTQYF.

This clonotype was observed a handful of times. This chain links TRBV7-9 with TRBJ2-1, with 8 bases that match TRBD1. The CDR3 consists of 15 residues. V lost 4 bases to trimming and J lost 9 bases; unmatched junction nucleotides: 11. Germline values: CDR1 SEHNR, CDR2 FQNEAQ (reference sequence). The CDR3 reads CASSSRTGPLPEQFF. CDR3 in DNA: TGTGCCAGCAGCTCAAGGACAGGGCCCCTCCCTGAGCAGTTCTTC.

The CDR3 here is CASSPPSSSGGQTQYF. CDR3 coding DNA: TGTGCCAGCTCACCACCGTCGTCTAGCGGGGGTCAGACCCAGTACTTC. The chain joins TRBV18 to TRBJ2-5, with 10 nucleotides matching TRBD2. V trimming: 0 bases; J trimming: 6 bases; junction bases outside the gene matches: 7. The germline gives CDR1 KGHSH, CDR2 LQKENI. This CDR3 has 16 amino acids.

The gene calls are TRBV9 and TRBJ2-7; 12 nucleotides match TRBD2. CDR1 SGDLS and CDR2 YYNGEE come from the germline V gene. This CDR3 has 18 amino acids. The ends lost 0 bases at V and 1 base at J; junction bases unmatched: 8. The CDR3 bases are TGTGCCAGCAGCGTAGGTGCTAGCGGGAGGGACATGTCCTACGAGCAGTACTTC. Protein: CASSVGASGRDMSYEQYF.

The rearrangement joins TRBV5-1 to TRBJ2-5; D remains ambiguous. The V gene's germline CDR1 is SGHRS and CDR2 YFSETQ. The CDR3 length is 10 residues. The V gene lost 1 base and the J gene lost 9 bases, with 4 bases spanning the gap. The CDR3: CASSLLAQYF. The CDR3 nucleotides are TGCGCCAGCAGCTTGTTGGCCCAGTACTTC.

The chain carries TRBV12-3 or TRBV12-4 and TRBJ1-6; D is unresolved. The CDR3 sequence is 14 residues long. Deletions cut 6 bases from V and 8 bases from J, with 14 bases between. The CDR3 sequence is CASSRTVRDSPLHF. The CDR3, as DNA: TGTGCCAGCAGCCGGACGGTGAGAGATTCACCCCTCCACTTT.

This chain joins TRBV6-2 or TRBV6-3 and TRBJ1-2, with a possible D match to TRBD1 (6 bases). Germline-derived CDR1 and CDR2 are MNHEY and SVGEGT. With 6 bases removed from V and 2 bases from J, the gap between germline ends came to 13 bases. The CDR3 sequence is 14 residues long. As DNA, the CDR3 is TGTGCCAGCAGGTCGACAGGCATCAACTATGGCTACACCTTC. Translating gives CASRSTGINYGYTF.

The V and J genes are TRBV5-8 and TRBJ2-5; 7 nucleotides line up with TRBD1. The CDR3 length is 15 residues. V lost 4 bases, J lost 1 base, and 7 bases stayed unmatched. Per the germline V gene, CDR1 is SGHTS and CDR2 is YDEGEE. CDR3 bases: TGTGCCAGCAGCGGTAGGCGGACAGGCCAAGAGACCCAGTACTTC. Translated, it gives CASSGRRTGQETQYF.

The chain has TRBV6-2 or TRBV6-3 and TRBJ1-2, with unresolved D. The germline CDR1 and CDR2 sequences are MNHEY and SVGEGT. This CDR3 region has 14 residues. V was trimmed by 3 bases and J by 2 bases, leaving 10 bases between them. CDR3 nucleotides: TGTGCCAGCAGTTATCGAGGATCGAACTATGGCTACACCTTC. Translating it yields CASSYRGSNYGYTF.

The chain is built from TRBV11-3 and TRBJ2-7; the match to TRBD1 covers 8 bases. This CDR3 is 15 amino acids long. Germline CDR1 reads SGHNT; CDR2 reads YENEEA. The trim removed 5 bases at V and 5 bases at J, leaving 11 bases unmatched. In DNA, the CDR3 is TGTGCCAGCAGCCACTATGGAACAGGGGGGAACGAGCAGTACTTC. This translates into CASSHYGTGGNEQYF.